This record covers a single TCR beta chain. Other DNA sequences in the sample encode the same CDR3. This record comes from a study of blood T cell repertoires in COVID-19. Study at large: From T cells, B-cell-depleted T cells, or PBMCs came the material, which was cDNA or gDNA.

Enrollees, about 18 to 90 years old, lived in 24 US areas. This CDR3 is 12 amino acids long. The V gene lost 3 bases and the J gene lost 7 bases, with 9 bases spanning the gap. Original processing notes: It was from reference gene primer amplification that nucleated cell counts were estimated. TCRdb's table, derived via immunoSEQ multiplex PCR, lists solely in-frame clones and lacks some. That table is the source of V, J and clone size, and D and trimming were worked out from the DNA. The data show a few hundred thousand clones, with 88% seen just once and less than 2% held by the top ten. V gene TRBV12-3 or TRBV12-4 combines with J gene TRBJ1-2; weak D call: TRBD1 (5 bases). The TCR sequence derives from a woman aged 40 to 50 who had recovered from COVID-19. Sample: PBMCs or T cells enriched from blood (not recorded which). The CDR3 loop reads CASSLTTGGYTF. For the CDR3, the DNA is TGTGCCAGCAGTTTGACAACAGGTGGCTACACCTTC.